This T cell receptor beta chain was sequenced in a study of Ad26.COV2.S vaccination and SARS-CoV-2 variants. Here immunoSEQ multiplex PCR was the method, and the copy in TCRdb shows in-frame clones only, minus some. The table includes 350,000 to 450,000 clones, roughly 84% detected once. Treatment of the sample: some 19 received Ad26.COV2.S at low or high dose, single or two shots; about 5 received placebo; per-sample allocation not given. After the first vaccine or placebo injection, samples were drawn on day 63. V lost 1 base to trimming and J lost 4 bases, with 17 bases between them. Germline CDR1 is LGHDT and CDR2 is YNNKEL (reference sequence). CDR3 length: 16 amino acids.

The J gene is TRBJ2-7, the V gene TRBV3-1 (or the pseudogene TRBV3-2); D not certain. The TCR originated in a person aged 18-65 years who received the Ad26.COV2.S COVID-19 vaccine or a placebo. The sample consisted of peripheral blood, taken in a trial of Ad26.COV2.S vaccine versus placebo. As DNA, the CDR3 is TGTGCCAGCAGCCAAGCGGTGCTGGTCAAACGTTACGAGCAGTACTTC. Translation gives CASSQAVLVKRYEQYF.